This T cell receptor (beta chain) originates from a study of blood T cells in healthy people across ages. The germline V gene has CDR1 MDHEN and CDR2 SYDVKM. V gave up 4 bases and J gave up 5 bases, with 14 bases separating them. This CDR3 comprises 14 residues. Combining a sample-barcoded 5' primer with a J-beta primer mix, a second PCR ran for 7 to 11 cycles. One entry per CDR3 protein results from TCRdb running MiXCR on the 5' RACE reads. The data show 1.5 million to 2 million distinct CDR3 sequences, approximately 50% seen once. The specimen was blood. The sequence derives from a woman in her forties in good health. The rearrangement joins TRBV28 to TRBJ2-5; D gene ambiguous. Written as DNA, the CDR3 is TGTGCCAGCAGTTCCCATGCCCTCACGGAGACCCAGTACTTC. Amino acid sequence: CASSSHALTETQYF. Drawing the rest from reference TRBV28 and TRBJ2-5, the complete variable domain is DVKVTQSSRYLVKRTGEKVFLECVQDMDHENMFWYRQDPGLGLRLIYFSYDVKMKEKGDIPEGYSVSREKKERFSLILESASTNQTSMYLCASSSHALTETQYFGPGTRLLVL.